This T cell receptor beta chain was recovered during a study of cytomegalovirus exposure and HLA in healthy donors (dated by TCRdb to the late 2010s). General notes on the study: An earlier analysis of about 530 of the donors reported roughly 300 Gb of sequence data and roughly 120 million unique TCR beta sequences obtained from 150 million to 200 million T cells. The T cell repertoires of 670 or so subjects were profiled by immunosequencing and related to cytomegalovirus serostatus. Rather than using new phenotypic data, the later analysis identified candidate immune exposures from TCR beta sequences and from how often those sequences occurred across donors. The number of donors typed differed by locus, with about 629-640 for A, B, C, DRB1 and DQB1, around 560 for DQA1, nearly 610 for DPA1, and over 400 for DPB1. High-throughput TCR immunosequencing, statistical association of individual TCRs with disease status, and machine learning were combined to predict cytomegalovirus infection status. Donor age, sex, ethnicity and CMV serostatus were compiled together with the repertoire data. Roughly 300 gigabases of sequencing data and around 80 million unique TCR sequences made up an early release that covered approximately 650 HLA-typed donors. Of the approximately 400 genotyped donors, roughly 76% were placed in the genetic ancestry cluster associated with self-reported Caucasian donors. A separate validation cohort of approximately 130 different subjects was used in addition to the 666-subject first cohort. Because of strong linkage in the cohort, four to six DR-DQ haplotypes were treated as single units for association and clustering. The study aimed to test whether signatures of past pathogen exposure could be identified by cataloging public T cell receptors. All discovery cohort repertoires had been generated on a single sequencing platform. In a later genetic analysis, genome-wide SNP genotypes for 398 of the 666 donors were used, and that subset was treated as a discovery cohort. On average, around 240,000 unique TCR beta nucleotide sequences were sequenced per donor among 350 to 400 genotyped donors of the cohort, with 15% to 20% of those sequences being non-productive. In an earlier analysis of roughly 600 of the donors, high-throughput TCR beta sequencing was used to judge whether each TCR beta V gene segment behaved as functional or pseudogenic. Class I and class II HLA loci were covered by the typing at four-digit resolution. A later analysis re-examined previously published TCR beta repertoires from over 500 donors and added high-resolution HLA genotyping to investigate patterns of TCR occurrence. General study outcomes and caveats: Specific HLA alleles were associated with over 15,000 TCR beta sequences at a false discovery rate of 0.05 in a later analysis. In both the original and validation cohorts, the classifier was reported to diagnose cytomegalovirus status with high specificity and sensitivity. The earlier analysis of 587 of the donors excluded roughly 17 rarely observed V segments, including chromosome 9 orphons, because counts were too low. The cohort was sequenced for TCR beta chains only, and without alpha or paired-chain data the features that could be detected were limited. In a later analysis, the rate of TCR association differed among HLA loci, with DRB1 alleles having the most associated TCRs and HLA-C alleles having the fewest. Because HLA typing was missing for some donors at each locus, association tests included only the typed subset. In vitro tests confirmed that a few of the cytomegalovirus-associated TCR beta chains recognize cytomegalovirus antigens. When HLA alleles, especially DR and DQ, strongly co-occurred, TCR associations were difficult to assign to individual alleles. A later genetic analysis associated a missense DCLRE1C variant with V-gene and J-gene trimming of TCR beta chains, and an independent cohort replicated the association. While some public TCRs were present in many individuals, most TCR sequences turned up only very rarely across donors. A further reported finding was that TCR beta sequences accurately predicted the HLA-A and HLA-B alleles for most subjects in the first cohort. The study gave a list of under 200 TCR beta chains associated with cytomegalovirus. Presence/absence analyses assumed roughly uniform sequencing depth across donors, an assumption that may not hold. Linkage disequilibrium might explain the correlated functional status among segregating V segments, but an unknown experimental factor could not be excluded. Most CMV-associated TCR beta chains appeared to be HLA-restricted in a later analysis, and the HLA associations seemed to be driven largely by CMV exposure. According to the authors, the approach could potentially be generalized to other disease states and immunological phenotypes. A later genetic analysis reported fewer N-insertions in productive TCRs among donors in an Asian-associated ancestry cluster than the approximately 670-donor mean. The sequencing pipeline was judged likely to have produced a cluster of highly shared sequence variants as a technical artifact. Broadly in line with IMGT annotations, most TCR beta V segments showed up in productive rearrangements about 87% or about 30% of the time in an earlier analysis of 450 to 600 of the donors. The only immune exposure information available for the cohort was CMV serostatus. In a later analysis, HLA-associated TCR beta chains showed more clonal expansion and lower generation probabilities than non-associated chains that were equally common. A later analysis reported that several top co-occurrence clusters appeared linked to parvovirus B19, influenza, CMV and Epstein-Barr virus.

The cohort comprised under 700 healthy bone marrow donors. At the time of sampling, all cohort members were nominally healthy, though unrecorded immune exposures were likely present. The donor was CMV seronegative and belonged to the group of around 350 seronegative cohort members. A peripheral blood sample was provided by each donor, and peripheral blood mononuclear cells were used for TCR beta sequencing. The Qiagen DNeasy Blood Extraction Kit was used to extract genomic DNA from the blood cell samples. The receptor library was made with the immunoSEQ multiplex PCR assay. For the multiplex PCR, a mixture combining 60 forward primers for TCR Vbeta segments and 13 reverse primers for TCR Jbeta segments was used. Amplification of the CDR3 region of rearranged TCR beta genes was performed with a multiplex PCR assay on genomic DNA. Amplified TCR beta libraries were sequenced as 87-base-pair reads on the Illumina HiSeq System. Processing in the source paper ran as follows. A later analysis counted about 76 million unique TCR beta chains across the 650 to 800 repertoires, and some 11 million of these chains were shared by at least two donors. To remove PCR and sequencing errors, raw reads were error-corrected and collapsed into unique sequences using a nearest-neighbor algorithm that merged closely related sequences. CDR3 sequences were aligned to IMGT reference sequences to assign V, D and J gene segments. For a sequence to be retained, at least a six-nucleotide match to both a V gene segment and a J gene segment was required. Rearrangements were called productive when the CDR3 lacked stop codons and stayed in frame with V and J; all others were non-productive. CDR3 was defined by IMGT convention, running from the second conserved V-encoded cysteine to the conserved J-encoded phenylalanine. Sequences without an unambiguous match to a single V gene segment were excluded from the earlier analysis of several hundred of the donors. In an earlier analysis of around 590 of the donors, a V segment was called functional when productive rearrangements were above 56.7%, and segregating when the standard deviation between donors exceeded 5%. To diagnose cytomegalovirus status from the catalog of TCR beta chain sequences, a statistical classification framework was built. A later analysis assigned V and J genes by comparing TCR nucleotide sequences with IMGT/GENE-DB human TR gene sequences. In a later analysis, CDR3 sequences and most-parsimonious VDJ recombination scenarios were assigned using the TCRdist pipeline. In a later analysis, each TCR beta chain was defined by its CDR3 amino acid sequence together with its V-gene family, and reads lacking a unique V-gene family were excluded. To address suspected cross-contamination and a sequencing artifact, a later analysis removed 550 to 750 highly shared, low-generation-probability nucleotide sequences. In a later analysis, a clonal expansion index for each public chain was calculated from normalized within-repertoire ranks of inferred template counts. In a later analysis, generation probabilities were computed with a VDJ recombination model fitted to out-of-frame rearrangements, and the resulting probabilities were checked against IGoR. In a later analysis, hypergeometric tests were used to score TCR-TCR, TCR-HLA and TCR-CMV co-occurrence, with a repertoire-size bias correction applied to TCR pairs. A later analysis estimated false discovery rates by permuting HLA or CMV assignments 20 times. In a later analysis, co-occurring TCRs were grouped with DBSCAN, and TCRdist sequence similarity was added when clustering was performed within HLA-allele-positive subsets. For co-occurrence clustering, repertoires with fewer than 30,000 or more than 120,000 public chains were excluded, along with about five repertoires with anomalous nucleotide sharing. Drawn from immuneACCESS, this table holds only the in-frame rearrangements with V and J called that TCRdb kept. Clones are partly lost; checked studies trace under half to an unresolved V gene and leave the rest unexplained. That table furnishes V, J and clone size, whereas the DNA furnished D and trimming. Here the sample has tens of thousands of clones; around 79% occur a single time. Together, the top ten hold less than 4.5% of the sample.

On this clone itself: It lacks a known antigen. The sample holds no much larger clone one base away, and base qualities are not on file.

What was sequenced was PBMCs. The TCR was taken from a man aged 40-55 years in good health and CMV-seronegative.

The CDR3 protein sequence reads: CASSLVPSGRLVGNEQFF. The bases are TGTGCCAGCAGCTTAGTCCCTAGCGGGAGGTTGGTTGGCAATGAGCAGTTCTTC. This chain joins TRBV13 to TRBJ2-1; the central 11 bases match TRBD2. The CDR3 numbers 18 residues from cysteine through phenylalanine. Only the CDR3 DNA stays, 54 bases, in frame from base 1. V is pruned by 1 base and J by 6 bases, leaving 11 bases of the junction without a gene match. CDR1 PRHDT and CDR2 FYEKMQ were looked up in the germline V gene (reference sequence).